This T cell receptor beta chain was profiled in a study of shared clonotypes between healthy human individuals. Clones were read by immunoSEQ multiplex PCR, and TCRdb kept only the in-frame ones, dropping some. The data contain millions of clones, 90% to 95% of them singletons. The CDR3 totals 15 residues. In germline, CDR1 is MDHEN, CDR2 SYDVKM. Trimming shortened V by 4 bases and J by 3 bases, and 15 bases separated the two germline ends. Specimen: naive CD4+ T cells from PBMCs. As to subset: CD45RA+ positively selected. The origin of this receptor is a man between 18 and 29 years old in good health. Some clones in this sample may be carry-over from other donors' samples. The V and J genes are TRBV28 and TRBJ1-2; possibly TRBD1 for D (6 bases). CDR3 residues: CASSSPGESYYGYTF. DNA of the CDR3: TGTGCCAGCAGTTCCCCAGGGGAAAGTTACTATGGCTACACCTTC.